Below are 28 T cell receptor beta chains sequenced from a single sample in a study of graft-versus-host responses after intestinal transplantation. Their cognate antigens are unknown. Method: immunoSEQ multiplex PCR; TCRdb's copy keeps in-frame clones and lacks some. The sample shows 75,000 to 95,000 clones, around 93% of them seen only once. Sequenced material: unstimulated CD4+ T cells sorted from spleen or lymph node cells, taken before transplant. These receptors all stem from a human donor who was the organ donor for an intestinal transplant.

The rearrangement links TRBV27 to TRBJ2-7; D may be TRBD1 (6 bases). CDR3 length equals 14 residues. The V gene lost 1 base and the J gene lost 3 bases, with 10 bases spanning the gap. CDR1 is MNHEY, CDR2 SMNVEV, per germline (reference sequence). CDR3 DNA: TGTGCCAGCAGTTTATTTTTACAGGGCTACGAGCAGTACTTC. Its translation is CASSLFLQGYEQYF.

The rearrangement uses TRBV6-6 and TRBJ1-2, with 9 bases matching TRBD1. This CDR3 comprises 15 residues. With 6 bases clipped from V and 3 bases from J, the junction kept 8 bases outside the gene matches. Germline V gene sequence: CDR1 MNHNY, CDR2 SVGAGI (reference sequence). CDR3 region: CASSPRDRVYYGYTF. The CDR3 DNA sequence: TGTGCCAGCAGCCCCCGGGACAGGGTGTACTATGGCTACACCTTC.

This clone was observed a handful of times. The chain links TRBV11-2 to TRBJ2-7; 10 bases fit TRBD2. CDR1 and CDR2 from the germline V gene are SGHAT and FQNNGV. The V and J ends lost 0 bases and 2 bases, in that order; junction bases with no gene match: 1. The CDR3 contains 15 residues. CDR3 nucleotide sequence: TGTGCCAGCAGCTTAGATGGACTAGCGGCCTACGAGCAGTACTTC. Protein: CASSLDGLAAYEQYF.

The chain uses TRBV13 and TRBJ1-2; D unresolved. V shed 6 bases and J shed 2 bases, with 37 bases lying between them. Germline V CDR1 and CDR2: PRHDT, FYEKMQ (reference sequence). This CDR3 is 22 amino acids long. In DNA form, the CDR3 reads TGTGCCAGCAGTCGCGGTAACCGGGTTCCGACTGTCGTGGAGGCGGGCAACTATGGCTACACCTTC. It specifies CASSRGNRVPTVVEAGNYGYTF.

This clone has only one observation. CDR3: CASRGNRGNTGELFF. The CDR3 DNA sequence: TGTGCCAGCAGAGGAAACAGGGGGAACACCGGGGAGCTGTTTTTT. The chain combines TRBV6-1 with TRBJ2-2; 7 bases agree with TRBD1. CDR1 and CDR2 (germline): MNHNS, SASEGT. V gave up 6 bases and J gave up 1 base; unmatched junction bases: 5. CDR3 length equals 15 residues.

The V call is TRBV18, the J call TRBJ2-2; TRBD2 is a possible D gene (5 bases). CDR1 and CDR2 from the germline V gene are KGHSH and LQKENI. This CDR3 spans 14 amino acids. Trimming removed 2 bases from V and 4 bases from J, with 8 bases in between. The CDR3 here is CASSPGLSTGELFF. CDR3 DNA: TGTGCCAGCTCACCAGGACTGAGCACCGGGGAGCTGTTTTTT.

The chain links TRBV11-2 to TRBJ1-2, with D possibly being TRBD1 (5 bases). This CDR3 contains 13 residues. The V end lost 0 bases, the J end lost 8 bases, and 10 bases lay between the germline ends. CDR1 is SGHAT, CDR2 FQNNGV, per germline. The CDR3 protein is CASSLDAGGGYTF. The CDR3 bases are TGTGCCAGCAGCTTAGATGCCGGGGGAGGCTACACCTTC.

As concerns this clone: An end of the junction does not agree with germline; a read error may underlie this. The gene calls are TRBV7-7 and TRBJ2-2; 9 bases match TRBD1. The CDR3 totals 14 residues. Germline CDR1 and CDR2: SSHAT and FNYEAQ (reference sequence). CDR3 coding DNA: TGTGCTAGCAGCCGGACAGGGGACACCGGGGAGCTGTTTTTT. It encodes CASSRTGDTGELFF.

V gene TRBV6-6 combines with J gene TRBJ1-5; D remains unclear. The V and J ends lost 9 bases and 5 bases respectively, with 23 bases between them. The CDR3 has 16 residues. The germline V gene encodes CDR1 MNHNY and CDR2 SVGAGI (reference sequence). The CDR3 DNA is TGTGCCAGTCGGACTCCTCCACATGAAGGCGATCAGCCCCAGCATTTT. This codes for CASRTPPHEGDQPQHF.

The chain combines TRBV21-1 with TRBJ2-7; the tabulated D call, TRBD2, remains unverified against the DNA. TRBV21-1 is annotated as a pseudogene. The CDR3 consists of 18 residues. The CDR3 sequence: CASRDFDRRRGANYEQYF. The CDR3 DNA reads TGTGCCAGCAGGGATTTTGACAGAAGGAGGGGAGCCAACTACGAGCAGTACTTC.

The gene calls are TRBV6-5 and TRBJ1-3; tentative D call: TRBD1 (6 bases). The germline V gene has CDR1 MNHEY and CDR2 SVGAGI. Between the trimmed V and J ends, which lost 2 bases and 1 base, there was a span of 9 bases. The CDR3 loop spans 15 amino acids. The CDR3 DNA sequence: TGTGCCAGCAGTTACCAGCAGGGGTCTGGAAACACCATATATTTT. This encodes CASSYQQGSGNTIYF.

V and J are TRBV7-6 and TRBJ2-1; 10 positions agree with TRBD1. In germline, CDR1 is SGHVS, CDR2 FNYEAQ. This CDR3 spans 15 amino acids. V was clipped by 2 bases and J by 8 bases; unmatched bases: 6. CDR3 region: CASSLTGTGAYEQFF. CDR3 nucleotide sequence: TGTGCCAGCAGCTTAACCGGGACAGGGGCCTATGAGCAGTTCTTC.

DNA for the CDR3: TGCAGCGTCCTCAGGGGGACAGGCTACAATGAGCAGTTCTTC. Protein sequence: CSVLRGTGYNEQFF. The chain recombines TRBV29-1 with TRBJ2-1; 8 nucleotides line up with TRBD1. V was clipped by 6 bases and J by 3 bases; unmatched bases: 7. The length of the CDR3 is 14 residues. Germline CDR1 is SQVTM and CDR2 is ANQGSEA.

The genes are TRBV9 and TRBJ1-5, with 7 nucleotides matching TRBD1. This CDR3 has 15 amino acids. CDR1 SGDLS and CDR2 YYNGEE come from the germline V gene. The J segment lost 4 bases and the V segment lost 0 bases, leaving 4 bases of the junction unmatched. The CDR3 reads CASSVGMTGNQPQHF. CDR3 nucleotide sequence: TGTGCCAGCAGCGTAGGTATGACAGGGAATCAGCCCCAGCATTTT.

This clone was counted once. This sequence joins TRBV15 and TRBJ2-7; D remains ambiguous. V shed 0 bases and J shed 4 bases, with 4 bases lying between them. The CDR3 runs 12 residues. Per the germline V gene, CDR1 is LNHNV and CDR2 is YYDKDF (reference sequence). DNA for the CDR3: TGTGCCACCAGCAGAGATCGGTACGAGCAGTACTTC. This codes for CATSRDRYEQYF.

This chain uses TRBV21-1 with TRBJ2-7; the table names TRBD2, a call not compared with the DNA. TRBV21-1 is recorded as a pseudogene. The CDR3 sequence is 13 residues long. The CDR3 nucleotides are TGTGCCAGCGGACAAGCGGGAGCCTACGAGCAGTACTTC. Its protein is CASGQAGAYEQYF.

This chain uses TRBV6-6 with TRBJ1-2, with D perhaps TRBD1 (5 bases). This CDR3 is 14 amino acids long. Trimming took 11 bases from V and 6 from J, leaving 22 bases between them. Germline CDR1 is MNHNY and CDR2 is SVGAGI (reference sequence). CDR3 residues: CAGGGRGKYDGYTF. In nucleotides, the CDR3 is TGTGCCGGGGGAGGGCGGGGGAAGTATGATGGCTACACCTTC.

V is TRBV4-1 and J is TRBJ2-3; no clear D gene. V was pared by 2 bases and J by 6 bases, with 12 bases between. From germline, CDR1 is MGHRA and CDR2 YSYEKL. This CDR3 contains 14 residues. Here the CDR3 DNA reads TGCGCCAGCAGCCAACTGAGCGTGGGTGATACGCAGTATTTT. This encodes CASSQLSVGDTQYF.

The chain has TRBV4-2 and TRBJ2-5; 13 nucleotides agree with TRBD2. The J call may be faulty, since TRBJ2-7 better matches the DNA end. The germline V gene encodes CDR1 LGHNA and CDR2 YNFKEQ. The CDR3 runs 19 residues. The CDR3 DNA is TGTGCCAGCAGCCAAGTCGAAGGTAGACTAGCGGGAGGTGTCTACGAGCAGTACTTC. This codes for CASSQVEGRLAGGVYEQYF.

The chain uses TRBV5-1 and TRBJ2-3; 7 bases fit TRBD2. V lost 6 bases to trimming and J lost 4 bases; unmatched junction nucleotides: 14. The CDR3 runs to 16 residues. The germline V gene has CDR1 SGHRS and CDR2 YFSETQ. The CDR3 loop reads CASTRLGGSPPDTQYF. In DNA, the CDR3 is TGCGCCAGCACCCGCTTGGGGGGGAGTCCCCCAGATACGCAGTATTTT.

The CDR3 sequence: CASSHRGVSEAFF. The DNA of the CDR3 is TGTGCCAGCAGCCACAGGGGGGTTAGTGAAGCTTTCTTT. The chain is built from TRBV11-3 and TRBJ1-1; the match to TRBD1 covers 8 bases. Germline V gives CDR1 SGHNT, CDR2 YENEEA. The J segment lost 7 bases and the V segment lost 5 bases, leaving 6 bases of the junction unmatched. The CDR3 is 13 amino acids.

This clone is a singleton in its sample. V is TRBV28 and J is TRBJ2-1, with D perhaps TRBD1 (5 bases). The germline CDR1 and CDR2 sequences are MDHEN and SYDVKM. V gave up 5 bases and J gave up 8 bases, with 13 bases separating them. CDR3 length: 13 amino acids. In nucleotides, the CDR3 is TGTGCCAGCAGTCTGGGGCCCAGGGATGAGCAGTTCTTC. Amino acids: CASSLGPRDEQFF.

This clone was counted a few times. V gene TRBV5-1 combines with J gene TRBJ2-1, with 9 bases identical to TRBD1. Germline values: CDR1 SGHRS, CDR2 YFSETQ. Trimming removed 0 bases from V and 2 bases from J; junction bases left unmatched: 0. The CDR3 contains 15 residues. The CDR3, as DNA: TGCGCCAGCAGCTTGGGACAGGGGGCCTACAATGAGCAGTTCTTC. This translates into CASSLGQGAYNEQFF.

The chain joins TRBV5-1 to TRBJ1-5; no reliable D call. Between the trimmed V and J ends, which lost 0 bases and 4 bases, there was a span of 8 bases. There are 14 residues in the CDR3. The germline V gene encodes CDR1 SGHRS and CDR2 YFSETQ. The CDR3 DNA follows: TGCGCCAGCAGCTTGGGCGGCCGTAATCAGCCCCAGCATTTT. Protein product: CASSLGGRNQPQHF.

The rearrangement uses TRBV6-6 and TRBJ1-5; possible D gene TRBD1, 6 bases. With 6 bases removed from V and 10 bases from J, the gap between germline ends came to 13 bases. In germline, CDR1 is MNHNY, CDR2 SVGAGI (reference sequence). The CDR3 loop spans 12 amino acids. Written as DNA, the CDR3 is TGTGCCAGCAGACAGGGATCTGGCCCCCAGCATTTT. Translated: CASRQGSGPQHF.

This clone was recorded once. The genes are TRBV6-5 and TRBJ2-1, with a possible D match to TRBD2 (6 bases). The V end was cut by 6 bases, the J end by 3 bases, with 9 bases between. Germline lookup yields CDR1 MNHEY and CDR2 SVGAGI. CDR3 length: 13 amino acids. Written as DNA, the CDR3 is TGTGCCAGCAGGTTGGGGGGCTACAATGAGCAGTTCTTC. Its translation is CASRLGGYNEQFF.

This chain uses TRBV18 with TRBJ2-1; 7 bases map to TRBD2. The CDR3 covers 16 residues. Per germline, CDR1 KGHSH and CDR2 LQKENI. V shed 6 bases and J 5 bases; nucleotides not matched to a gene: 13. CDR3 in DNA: TGTGCCAGCTCGCCGAGACTAGCAGGCCCAAACAATGAGCAGTTCTTC. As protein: CASSPRLAGPNNEQFF.

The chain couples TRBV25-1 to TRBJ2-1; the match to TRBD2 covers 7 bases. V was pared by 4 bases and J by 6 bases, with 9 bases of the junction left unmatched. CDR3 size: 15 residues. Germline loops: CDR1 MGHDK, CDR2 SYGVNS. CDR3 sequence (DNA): TGTGCCAGCAGTGTGGGAGGGAAAGTCGGCAATGAGCAGTTCTTC. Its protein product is CASSVGGKVGNEQFF.